The rows below give T cell receptor beta chains drawn from one sample of a study of cytomegalovirus exposure and HLA in healthy donors. Measured with immunoSEQ multiplex PCR; TCRdb has only the in-frame clones, and not every one. In the table there are 100,000 or so clones, roughly 77% of which are singletons. The sequenced material came from PBMCs. The receptors stem from a man aged 35 to 55 in good health and CMV-seronegative. Both conserved end residues are part of each CDR3. D genes are given only for firm matches. Where a row states a size, it is once, few, many or the class of an expanded clone; other rows omit it.

j_call clone_size d_call v_call cdr3_nt cdr3_aa
TRBJ2-6 - TRBD1 TRBV28 TGTGCCAGCAGCCCGAGGACAGGGCTCTCTGGGGCCAACGTCCTGACTTTC CASSPRTGLSGANVLTF
TRBJ2-7 - - TRBV7-2 TGTGCCAGCAGCTTACGGGACATCTACGAGCAGTACTTC CASSLRDIYEQYF
TRBJ2-5 - - TRBV7-2 TGTGCCAGCAGCTTGAGTAAGACCCAGTACTTC CASSLSKTQYF
TRBJ2-4 - - TRBV4-1 TGCGCCAGCAGCCAAGGACCCCAGGGGCTAGCCAAAAACATTCAGTACTTC CASSQGPQGLAKNIQYF
TRBJ1-5 once TRBD1 TRBV19 TGTGCCAGTATTCCGGGACAGGGTAACCAGCCCCAGCATTTT CASIPGQGNQPQHF
TRBJ2-3 - TRBD2 TRBV4-1 TGCGCCAGCAGTTCCCGGGTAGCGGGGGGGCCGGAGACAGATACGCAGTATTTT CASSSRVAGGPETDTQYF
TRBJ2-7 - TRBD1 TRBV7-9 TGTGCCAGCAGCCAGGGGGCCTACGAGCAGTACTTC CASSQGAYEQYF
TRBJ2-7 - - TRBV6-1 TGTGCCAGTTCAGGGGTGGGCGAGCAGTACTTC CASSGVGEQYF
TRBJ1-1 few - TRBV5-1 TGCGCCAGCAGCTTGTTCGGTGAAGCTTTCTTT CASSLFGEAFF
TRBJ2-7 few TRBD1 TRBV7-9 TGTGCCAGCAGCTTGAGGGACAGGGGCATGGGTTCCTACGAGCAGTACTTC CASSLRDRGMGSYEQYF
TRBJ2-2 - - TRBV2 TGTGCCAGCAGGCAGGTTGGCGACACCGGGGAGCTGTTTTTT CASRQVGDTGELFF
TRBJ2-5 - TRBD1 TRBV5-1 TGCGCCAGCAGCAATGGACAGGGGGCTTTGGAGACCCAGTACTTC CASSNGQGALETQYF
TRBJ2-3 - TRBD2 TRBV7-3 TGTGCCAGCAGCTCCCGGGGGGCAGATACGCAGTATTTT CASSSRGADTQYF
TRBJ1-2 - - TRBV11-2 TGTGCCAGCAGCTTACGGGAGGGGTGGGCCTATGGCTACACCTTC CASSLREGWAYGYTF
TRBJ1-4 - - TRBV29-1 TGCAGCGTTGCAGGGGCAACTAATGAAAAACTGTTTTTT CSVAGATNEKLFF
TRBJ1-1 - - TRBV18 TGTGCCAGCTCACCATTGGGGGGCACTGAAGCTTTCTTT CASSPLGGTEAFF
TRBJ1-6 - - TRBV27 TGTGCCAGCAGTTTCCCGGACCCGGGGTCACCCCTCCACTTT CASSFPDPGSPLHF
TRBJ2-3 - TRBD2 TRBV11-2 TGTGCGGCGGGGGGTCCGTCTAGCACAGATACGCAGTATTTT CAAGGPSSTDTQYF
TRBJ1-5 - - TRBV2 TGTGCCAGCAACCGCGCAGGGGAGCCCCAGCATTTT CASNRAGEPQHF
TRBJ2-1 - - TRBV4-1 TGCGCCAGCAGCCAAGAAGGTGGGGGCAGGTCTTACAATGAGCAGTTCTTC CASSQEGGGRSYNEQFF
TRBJ1-6 - - TRBV6-5 TGTGCCAGCAGTTACGGGCAATATAATTCACCCCTCCACTTT CASSYGQYNSPLHF
TRBJ2-2 few - TRBV5-1 TGCGCCAGCAGCTTGCCAACAGGAAACACCGGGGAGCTGTTTTTT CASSLPTGNTGELFF
TRBJ2-7 - TRBD1 TRBV10-1 TGCGCCAGCAGTGATGGACAGGGGGCCTACGAGCAGTACTTC CASSDGQGAYEQYF
TRBJ1-4 - TRBD1 TRBV15 TGTGCCGCAGGGGCAGGGGGTAATGAAAAACTGTTTTTT CAAGAGGNEKLFF
TRBJ1-6 - TRBD1 TRBV5-1 TGCGCCAGCAGGGGAAAACAGGGGCTAGATTGGAATTCACCCCTCCACTTT CASRGKQGLDWNSPLHF
TRBJ2-1 few TRBD1 TRBV7-2 TGTGCCAGCAGCTGGGGACAGAATGAGCAGTTCTTC CASSWGQNEQFF
TRBJ1-4 - TRBD1 TRBV5-1 TGCGCCAGCAGCGGGAGACAGGGGAGGTTTGAAAAACTGTTTTTT CASSGRQGRFEKLFF
TRBJ2-3 - - TRBV6-5 TGTGCCAGCAGTGCCGAGCGCACAGATACGCAGTATTTT CASSAERTDTQYF
TRBJ1-3 - - TRBV11-2 TGTGCCAGCAGCTTAGCAGGAAACACCATATATTTT CASSLAGNTIYF
TRBJ2-2 - TRBD1 TRBV7-2 TGTGCCAGCAGCCGAGACAGGGTGCCCGGGGAGCTGTTTTTT CASSRDRVPGELFF
TRBJ2-7 - - TRBV5-4 TGTGCCAGCAGCTTGGCTGCAGGGGTCGTACCCTACGAGCAGTACTTC CASSLAAGVVPYEQYF
TRBJ2-7 - TRBD1 TRBV7-9 TGTGCCAGCAGCGAAAATTTGGACAGGGGCTACGAGCAGTACTTC CASSENLDRGYEQYF
TRBJ2-7 - - TRBV28 TGTGCCAGCATCGGGCAGGGGATGGAGTACGAGCAGTACTTC CASIGQGMEYEQYF
TRBJ2-2 - TRBD1 TRBV18 TGTGCCAGCTCACCACCCGGGACAGGGAACACCGGGGAGCTGTTTTTT CASSPPGTGNTGELFF
TRBJ2-3 - - TRBV28 TGTGCCACCCACCCGGGTAGCTCGGGCACAGATACGCAGTATTTT CATHPGSSGTDTQYF
TRBJ1-6 - - TRBV27 TGTGCCAGCAGAGTCCAACAGGGCAACAATTCACCCCTCCACTTT CASRVQQGNNSPLHF
TRBJ1-1 - TRBD1 TRBV5-1 TGCGCCAGCAGCTCGGGACAGGGGAACACTGAAGCTTTCTTT CASSSGQGNTEAFF